The rows below give T cell receptor beta chains drawn from one sample of a study of a mutant IDH1 vaccine in newly diagnosed glioma. Assay: immunoSEQ multiplex PCR; the TCRdb copy retains only in-frame clones and omits some. The table has tens of thousands of clones, over 75% seen once. This specimen consisted of PBMCs, obtained from a glioma patient treated with radiotherapy, temozolomide or both. All receptors come from a man under 40 with glioma. The CDR3 runs from the conserved cysteine through the conserved F or W. D genes are given only for firm matches. Size is omitted from some rows. Given values are once, few, many or a class for expanded clones.

clone size,V gene,J gene,D gene,CDR3 DNA,CDR3 protein
.,TRBV30,TRBJ2-7,.,TGTGCCTGGGGGCATCAGGCCGGGGGATACGAGCAGTACTTC,CAWGHQAGGYEQYF
.,TRBV5-5,TRBJ2-1,TRBD2,TGTGCCAGCAGTTTACTAGCGGGGATCTACAATGAGCAGTTCTTC,CASSLLAGIYNEQFF
.,TRBV4-1,TRBJ2-7,.,TGCGCCAGCAGTTACAGGGACTCCTACGAGCAGTACTTC,CASSYRDSYEQYF
few,TRBV30,TRBJ1-3,.,TGTGCCTGGGCAAGATTGGGGAGCTCTGGAAACACCATATATTTT,CAWARLGSSGNTIYF
once,TRBV6-1,TRBJ1-6,.,TGTGCCAGCAGCCCTCGGGGCGAAACTTCACCCCTCCACTTT,CASSPRGETSPLHF
.,TRBV11-3,TRBJ1-1,.,TGTGCCAGCAGCTTAACTCTCAGGAGCACTGAAGCTTTCTTT,CASSLTLRSTEAFF
.,TRBV27,TRBJ2-5,.,TGTGCCAGCAATACGGGGGGCCTAGAAGAGACCCAGTACTTC,CASNTGGLEETQYF
once,TRBV6-5,TRBJ2-3,TRBD2,TGTGCCAGCAGTTACGGGTCGGGGGGGGCCACAGATACGCAGTATTTT,CASSYGSGGATDTQYF
.,TRBV18,TRBJ2-7,.,TGTGCCAGCTCAACTACAGGGTTAGAGCAGTACTTC,CASSTTGLEQYF
.,TRBV5-4,TRBJ1-1,.,TGTGCCAGCAGCTTCGGGCGGGACACTGAAGCTTTCTTT,CASSFGRDTEAFF
.,TRBV7-9,TRBJ2-2,.,TGTGCCAGCAGCTTAGTTATCACCGGGGAGCTGTTTTTT,CASSLVITGELFF
.,TRBV6-1,TRBJ2-2,.,TGTGCCAGCAGTGAACCATTGTCAGGGGCGAACACCGGGGAGCTGTTTTTT,CASSEPLSGANTGELFF
.,TRBV5-1,TRBJ2-7,.,TGCGCCAGCACCGCAGGGGTTATCATAAGCGAGCAGTACTTC,CASTAGVIISEQYF
.,TRBV28,TRBJ1-1,.,TGTGCCAGCAGTTTGGTGGCAGACACTGAAGCTTTCTTT,CASSLVADTEAFF
.,TRBV5-1,TRBJ1-1,.,TGCGCCAGCAGCTTGGAAGGGAGGGGGAACACTGAAGCTTTCTTT,CASSLEGRGNTEAFF
.,TRBV19,TRBJ1-1,TRBD1,TGTGCCAGTATCGGGACAGAGAACACTGAAGCTTTCTTT,CASIGTENTEAFF
.,TRBV2,TRBJ2-1,TRBD2,TGTGCCAGCAGTGAACTCTTAGCGGGGGCATTTACCTACAATGAGCAGTTCTTC,CASSELLAGAFTYNEQFF
.,TRBV5-5,TRBJ2-5,.,TGTGCCAGCAGCTTGGATCGGCTAGGGACCCAGTACTTC,CASSLDRLGTQYF
once,TRBV6-5,TRBJ2-7,.,TGTGCCGCTTCCGGGGTAGGGTCCTACGAGCAGTACTTC,CAASGVGSYEQYF